This T cell receptor beta chain was identified in a study of identical twins. Study results and limitations: Zero-insertion results could be subject to partial confounding by invariant MAIT and iNKT cells.

The CDR3 has 14 amino acids. CDR1 and CDR2 from the germline V gene are SNHLY and FYNNEI. Using its own MiXCR run on the 5' RACE reads, TCRdb lists one record per CDR3 protein. The sample shows some 710,000 distinct CDR3 sequences, roughly 6.2% of them seen only once. This clonotype showed up many times. Its matching antigen is unknown. The sequenced sample consisted of naive T cells sorted from blood. This receptor was identified in a man in his late teens or twenties in good health. This rearrangement joins TRBV2 to TRBJ2-1; D assignment may be TRBD1 or TRBD2 (6 bases each). The CDR3 DNA is TGTGCGTCCCAAGGAGGGGGTTCTTACAATGAGCAGTTCTTC. Its protein product is CASQGGGSYNEQFF.